One TCR beta chain is described in this entry. Its antigen is unidentified. This specimen belongs to a study of T cell responses to AZD1222 COVID-19 vaccine. General study points: Clonal diversity may have been underestimated, and the donors were mostly white British, with more females than males. Baseline testing showed seropositivity in only six AZD1222 recipients. Increases in Spike-specific TCR breadth and depth were seen after two AZD1222 doses.

Pooled together were second doses at about 4 or about 12 weeks. Libraries were prepared by immunoSEQ multiplex PCR; TCRdb keeps only in-frame clonotypes and omits some of them. The sample records 70,000 to 100,000 clones, approximately 90% being singletons. The CDR3 totals 14 residues. V was clipped by 4 bases and J by 3 bases; unmatched bases: 5. This material consisted of peripheral blood, taken 28 days after the second AZD1222 dose. The source of this sequence is an adult who received the AZD1222 COVID-19 vaccine. The rearrangement links TRBV5-3 to TRBJ1-1; TRBD1 matches 8 bases. TRBV5-3 is an ORF, and what it does is uncertain. The CDR3 reads CARSPRQGYTEAFF. In nucleotides, the CDR3 is TGTGCCAGAAGCCCCCGACAGGGGTACACTGAAGCTTTCTTT.